The T cell receptor (beta chain) under discussion was sequenced for a study of blood T cell repertoires in COVID-19. Across the study: The origin of the acute and convalescent COVID-19 samples was the United States, Italy and Spain. Nucleic acid was either cDNA or gDNA, and it came from T cells, B-cell-depleted T cells, or PBMCs.

The CDR3 sequence is 16 residues long. J lost 0 bases, V lost 3 bases, and 1 base had no gene match. Per germline, CDR1 MNHNS and CDR2 SASEGT. Authors' processing steps: Amplifying reference gene primers gave estimates of nucleated cell counts. Sequencing was performed with immunoSEQ multiplex PCR; in TCRdb, only in-frame clones are kept and a portion is missing. That table supplies the V and J calls and clone size; D and trimming were determined from the DNA. The sample includes about 100,000 clones, 87% of them seen just once. The sequencing sample was made of peripheral blood. The chain employs TRBV6-1 and TRBJ2-1; the match to TRBD2 covers 11 bases. The clonotype comes from a man in his thirties or forties in a cohort sampled during active COVID-19. CDR3: CASSETSGDSYNEQFF. The DNA of the CDR3 is TGTGCCAGCAGTGAGACTAGCGGGGACTCCTACAATGAGCAGTTCTTC.